This T cell receptor (beta chain) was captured by sequencing in a study of T-cell memory formation after mild COVID-19. TCR alpha and TCR beta cDNA libraries carrying sample barcodes and UMIs came from 5'RACE with constant-segment primers. MiXCR, run by TCRdb on the 5' RACE reads, gives a single entry per CDR3 protein. The sample lists approximately 270,000 distinct CDR3 sequences; 15% to 20% were seen once. This clonotype has a count of ten or more. The clonotype comes from a man younger than 35 who had mild COVID-19 (a few samples of this study predate the infection). Cell type and time point are not known. The sequencing sample was made of PBMCs or a T cell subset sorted from them (not recorded which).

The CDR3 here is CASSGGYNEQFF. CDR3 bases: TGCGCCAGCAGTGGGGGCTACAATGAGCAGTTCTTC. The rearrangement joins TRBV10-2 to TRBJ2-1; no firm D call. Germline CDR1 reads WSHSY; CDR2 reads SAAADI. The CDR3 is made up of 12 amino acids. Trimming stripped 4 bases from V and 3 bases from J, with 4 bases between.